This T cell receptor (beta chain) is from a study of cytomegalovirus exposure and HLA in healthy donors. Comment on this clone: The antigen is undetermined.

The study, taken as a whole, reports: The investigators catalogued 150 to 200 TCR beta chains as cytomegalovirus-associated.

The ends lost 1 base at V and 3 bases at J; junction bases unmatched: 9. Germline CDR1 reads LGHNA; CDR2 reads YNFKEQ. The length of the CDR3 is 18 residues. TCRdb's copy holds only in-frame clones and misses some; the assay was immunoSEQ multiplex PCR. The profile shows tens of thousands of clones, approximately 94% of them singletons. The J gene is TRBJ2-3, the V gene TRBV4-2; 11 positions match TRBD2. Sequenced: PBMCs. This clonotype was sampled from a man aged 18 to 30 in good health and CMV-seropositive. CDR3 bases: TGTGCCAGCAGCCAAGGGGTAGCGGGAGGGCCTTTGACAGATACGCAGTATTTT. It yields the protein CASSQGVAGGPLTDTQYF.